The sequence of this T cell receptor (beta chain) was determined in a study of blood T cell repertoires in COVID-19. The V end lost 4 bases, the J end lost 2 bases, and 14 bases lay between the germline ends. In germline, CDR1 is MGHRA, CDR2 YSYEKL. This CDR3 spans 15 amino acids. Methods used by the authors: Estimation of nucleated cell counts relied on the amplification of reference gene primers. This table comes from immunoSEQ multiplex PCR, and its TCRdb copy is limited to in-frame clones, with some not included. V and J calls and clone size are those listed in that table; D and trimming were worked out from the DNA. The profile covers some 150,000 clones, with about four fifths appearing a single time and about 31% taken by the ten largest.

The sample comprised peripheral blood. The rearrangement links TRBV4-1 to TRBJ1-1, with a weak D call TRBD1 (6 bases). This TCR was recovered from a woman aged 55-70 years with acute or convalescent COVID-19. The CDR3 DNA is TGCGCCAGCAGCCGTTTAGGACAGAAAAACACTGAAGCTTTCTTT. Translating it yields CASSRLGQKNTEAFF.